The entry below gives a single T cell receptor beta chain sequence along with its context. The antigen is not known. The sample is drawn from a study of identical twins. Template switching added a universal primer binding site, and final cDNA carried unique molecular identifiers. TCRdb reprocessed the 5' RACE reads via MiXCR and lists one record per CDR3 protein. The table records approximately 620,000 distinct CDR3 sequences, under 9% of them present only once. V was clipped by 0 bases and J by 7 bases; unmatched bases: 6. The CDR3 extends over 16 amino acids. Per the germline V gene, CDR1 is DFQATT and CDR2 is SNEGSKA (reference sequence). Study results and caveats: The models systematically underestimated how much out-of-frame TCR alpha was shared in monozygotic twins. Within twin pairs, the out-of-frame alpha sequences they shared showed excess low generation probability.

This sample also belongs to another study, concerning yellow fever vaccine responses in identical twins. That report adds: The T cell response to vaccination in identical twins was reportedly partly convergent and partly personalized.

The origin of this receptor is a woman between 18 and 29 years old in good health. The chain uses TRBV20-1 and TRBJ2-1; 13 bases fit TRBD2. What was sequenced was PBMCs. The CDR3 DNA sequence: TGCAGTGCTAGAGATCTCGGGACTAGCGGGATAAATGAGCAGTTCTTC. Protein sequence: CSARDLGTSGINEQFF.